A single sample is the source of the 23 T cell receptor beta chains below, sequenced in a study of blood T cell repertoires in COVID-19. This table comes from immunoSEQ multiplex PCR, and its TCRdb copy is limited to in-frame clones, with some not included. The table lists around 300,000 clones, 90% of them singletons. The sequencing input was PBMCs or T cells enriched from blood (not recorded which). These receptors came from a woman under 30 with acute COVID-19.

This chain links TRBV6-5 with TRBJ2-2; 8 bases match TRBD2. CDR3 size: 14 residues. Germline CDR1 and CDR2: MNHEY and SVGAGI. With V trimmed by 7 bases and J by 7 bases, 8 bases remained unmatched. CDR3 amino acids: CASNTGLGLGELFF. CDR3 DNA sequence: TGTGCCAGCAACACGGGACTAGGCCTCGGGGAGCTGTTTTTT.

The chain carries TRBV7-2 and TRBJ1-2, with 7 bases aligning to TRBD1. CDR3 length equals 15 residues. Germline values: CDR1 SGHTA, CDR2 FQGNSA. Trimming at V came to 5 bases and at J to 5 bases, leaving 11 bases not matched to a gene. CDR3 amino acids: CASSLGTAPTYGYTF. CDR3 in DNA: TGTGCCAGCAGCCTAGGGACAGCTCCTACTTATGGCTACACCTTC.

V usage is TRBV28 and J usage is TRBJ1-4, with D possibly being TRBD1 (6 bases). Germline-derived CDR1 and CDR2 are MDHEN and SYDVKM. The V end was cut by 3 bases, the J end by 4 bases, with 15 bases between. The length of the CDR3 is 16 residues. The CDR3, as DNA: TGTGCCAGCAGTTTCGCTAAGGACAGCCATAATGAAAAACTGTTTTTT. Amino acids: CASSFAKDSHNEKLFF. The whole variable domain, remainder taken from reference TRBV28 and TRBJ1-4, is DVKVTQSSRYLVKRTGEKVFLECVQDMDHENMFWYRQDPGLGLRLIYFSYDVKMKEKGDIPEGYSVSREKKERFSLILESASTNQTSMYLCASSFAKDSHNEKLFFGSGTQLSVL.

V usage is TRBV7-8 and J usage is TRBJ1-1; 7 positions agree with TRBD1. The CDR3 runs 18 residues. Germline values: CDR1 SGHVS, CDR2 FQNEAQ. Germline trimming cut 5 bases from V and 4 bases from J; bases unmatched to any gene: 19. The CDR3: CASSTAPGQRGRGTEAFF. CDR3 nucleotides: TGTGCCAGCAGCACCGCTCCGGGACAGCGAGGAAGGGGCACTGAAGCTTTCTTT.

V and J are TRBV11-3 and TRBJ2-2; D remains unclear. The CDR3 contains 13 residues. The V end was cut by 1 base, the J end by 6 bases, with 6 bases between. Germline lookup yields CDR1 SGHNT and CDR2 YENEEA. CDR3 residues: CASSLGAAGELFF. The CDR3 DNA reads as TGTGCCAGCAGCTTAGGAGCTGCCGGGGAGCTGTTTTTT. The variable domain in full, with the rest retrieved from reference TRBV11-3 and TRBJ2-2, is EAGVVQSPRYKIIEKKQPVAFWCNPISGHNTLYWYLQNLGQGPELLIRYENEEAVDDSQLPKDRFSAERLKGVDSTLKIQPAELGDSAVYLCASSLGAAGELFFGEGSRLTVL.

This chain links TRBV19 with TRBJ1-5; 8 bases map to TRBD1. The CDR3 is 15 amino acids. V lost 7 bases, J lost 0 bases, and 5 bases stayed unmatched. Germline-derived CDR1 and CDR2 are LNHDA and SQIVND (reference sequence). The CDR3 protein is CASTRTGFSNQPQHF. The CDR3, as DNA: TGTGCCAGTACTCGGACAGGGTTTAGCAATCAGCCCCAGCATTTT.

The V and J genes are TRBV9 and TRBJ2-3; tentatively, D is TRBD2 (6 bases). V was cut by 4 bases and J by 0 bases, with 12 bases left in between. Germline V gene lookup returns CDR1 SGDLS and CDR2 YYNGEE. CDR3 length: 15 residues. CDR3 DNA: TGTGCCAGCAGCCCCCAGGCGGGGAGCACAGATACGCAGTATTTT. Translation gives CASSPQAGSTDTQYF. The complete variable domain, with remaining parts taken from reference TRBV9 and TRBJ2-3, reads DSGVTQTPKHLITATGQRVTLRCSPRSGDLSVYWYQQSLDQGLQFLIQYYNGEERAKGNILERFSAQQFPDLHSELNLSSLELGDSALYFCASSPQAGSTDTQYFGPGTRLTVL.

V and J are TRBV7-2 and TRBJ2-1, with a possible D match to TRBD2 (5 bases). V shed 1 base and J shed 7 bases, with 17 bases lying between them. The CDR3 loop spans 16 amino acids. CDR1 SGHTA and CDR2 FQGNSA come from the germline V gene. The CDR3 reads CASSLGGGFLINEQFF. The CDR3 DNA reads TGTGCCAGCAGCTTAGGAGGCGGGTTCCTTATTAATGAGCAGTTCTTC.

The DNA of the CDR3 is TGTGCCAGCAGTACGCCTCGACTAATGAATGAAAAACTGTTTTTT. The encoded protein is CASSTPRLMNEKLFF. This chain joins TRBV5-8 and TRBJ1-4; D call uncertain. Trimming shortened V by 5 bases and J by 5 bases, and 16 bases separated the two germline ends. Germline V gene lookup returns CDR1 SGHTS and CDR2 YDEGEE. This CDR3 contains 15 residues.

V gene TRBV27 combines with J gene TRBJ1-1; D not certain. Germline V gene lookup returns CDR1 MNHEY and CDR2 SMNVEV (reference sequence). The ends were cut back, 5 bases at V and 0 bases at J, with 13 bases in the middle. The CDR3 is made up of 15 amino acids. Here the CDR3 DNA reads TGTGCCAGCAGTCCCACTCATTCCATGAACACTGAAGCTTTCTTT. Protein sequence: CASSPTHSMNTEAFF.

The genes are TRBV29-1 and TRBJ2-1; 9 bases are a match to TRBD1. There are 15 residues in the CDR3. V was clipped by 2 bases and J by 6 bases; unmatched bases: 8. CDR1 and CDR2 from the germline V gene are SQVTM and ANQGSEA. CDR3 coding DNA: TGCAGCGTTGAAAGATCGGGACAGGGTGTCAATGAGCAGTTCTTC. It encodes CSVERSGQGVNEQFF.

This clone was seen only a few times. J is TRBJ2-2 and V is TRBV9; 12 positions match TRBD2. CDR1 is SGDLS and CDR2 is YYNGEE in the germline V gene. This CDR3 is 15 amino acids long. The V segment lost 4 bases and the J segment 7 bases; nucleotides outside the gene matches: 5. The CDR3 is CASSSRLAGDGELFF. The CDR3, as DNA: TGTGCCAGCAGCTCAAGACTAGCGGGAGACGGGGAGCTGTTTTTT.

The chain combines TRBV4-1 with TRBJ1-5; TRBD1 matches 7 bases. This CDR3 contains 16 residues. The ends lost 0 bases at V and 3 bases at J; junction bases unmatched: 5. Looked up from germline, CDR1 is MGHRA and CDR2 is YSYEKL. The CDR3, as DNA: TGCGCCAGCAGCCAAGAATTGACAGGGCCCAATCAGCCCCAGCATTTT. Residues: CASSQELTGPNQPQHF.

The CDR3 region is CASSYSQGGQETQYF. Written as DNA, the CDR3 is TGTGCCAGCAGTTACTCCCAGGGTGGGCAAGAGACCCAGTACTTC. This rearrangement joins TRBV6-5 to TRBJ2-5; maybe TRBD1 (5 bases). This CDR3 comprises 15 residues. Germline V gene sequence: CDR1 MNHEY, CDR2 SVGAGI. With 0 bases removed from V and 2 bases from J, the gap between germline ends came to 10 bases.

The chain couples TRBV6-5 to TRBJ2-7; TRBD1 aligns across 10 bases. Germline trimming cut 0 bases from V and 4 bases from J; bases unmatched to any gene: 3. Germline V gene lookup returns CDR1 MNHEY and CDR2 SVGAGI. CDR3 length equals 15 residues. In DNA form, the CDR3 reads TGTGCCAGCAGTTACTCGGGGACAGGGGTGTACGAGCAGTACTTC. Its protein is CASSYSGTGVYEQYF.

The V call is TRBV4-3, the J call TRBJ2-2; 8 bases align to TRBD2. In germline, CDR1 is LGHNA, CDR2 YSLEER. The V segment lost 0 bases and the J segment 0 bases; nucleotides outside the gene matches: 6. The CDR3 contains 18 residues. CDR3 nucleotides: TGCGCCAGCAGCCAAGAGAGTCCGGGACTAGCGAACACCGGGGAGCTGTTTTTT. Residues: CASSQESPGLANTGELFF.

V and J are TRBV28 and TRBJ2-1, with 13 bases matching TRBD2. This CDR3 is built from 18 residues. The V segment lost 5 bases and the J segment 7 bases; nucleotides outside the gene matches: 14. Germline CDR1 MDHEN, CDR2 SYDVKM. DNA of the CDR3: TGTGCCAGCAGTCAAAATTTGAGGACTAGCGGGAGTAAAAATGAGCAGTTCTTC. As protein: CASSQNLRTSGSKNEQFF.

This chain links TRBV11-2 with TRBJ1-1; D not resolved. Between the trimmed V and J ends, which lost 0 bases and 0 bases, there was a span of 8 bases. The germline V gene encodes CDR1 SGHAT and CDR2 FQNNGV. The CDR3 is 15 amino acids. DNA of the CDR3: TGTGCCAGCAGCTTAGAAACTTTCATGAACACTGAAGCTTTCTTT. Its protein product is CASSLETFMNTEAFF.

J is TRBJ2-1 and V is TRBV25-1; 7 bases are a match to TRBD1. The V gene's germline CDR1 is MGHDK and CDR2 SYGVNS. CDR3 length: 12 residues. Germline trimming cut 4 bases from V and 8 bases from J; bases unmatched to any gene: 2. The CDR3 DNA reads TGTGCCAGCAGTGTAACAGGGGATGAGCAGTTCTTC. Translating it yields CASSVTGDEQFF.

This chain joins TRBV5-1 and TRBJ1-1; no firm D call. V was shortened by 0 bases and J by 8 bases, with 8 bases between the two germline ends. Germline V CDR1 and CDR2: SGHRS, YFSETQ. The CDR3 is 12 amino acids. CDR3: CASSLESGEAFF. CDR3 coding DNA: TGCGCCAGCAGCTTGGAGTCGGGGGAAGCTTTCTTT.

V and J are TRBV6-5 and TRBJ1-5, with D perhaps matching TRBD1 (5 bases). Germline lookup yields CDR1 MNHEY and CDR2 SVGAGI. The ends were cut back, 0 bases at V and 0 bases at J, with 9 bases in the middle. CDR3 length: 16 residues. CDR3 nucleotide sequence: TGTGCCAGCAGTTACTCGACGGGGGTTAGCAATCAGCCCCAGCATTTT. Its translation is CASSYSTGVSNQPQHF.

In regard to this clone: Within the sample, other DNA sequences also encode this same CDR3. The J gene is TRBJ2-7, the V gene TRBV5-1; D gene uncertain. The CDR3 totals 11 residues. The germline V and J ends were trimmed by 3 bases and 1 base, with 2 bases remaining between them. The germline gives CDR1 SGHRS, CDR2 YFSETQ. The CDR3 here is CASSSSYEQYF. The CDR3 DNA is TGCGCCAGCAGCTCTTCCTACGAGCAGTACTTC. The whole variable domain, filled in from reference TRBV5-1 and TRBJ2-7, reads KAGVTQTPRYLIKTRGQQVTLSCSPISGHRSVSWYQQTPGQGLQFLFEYFSETQRNKGNFPGRFSGRQFSNSRSEMNVSTLELGDSALYLCASSSSYEQYFGPGTRLTVT.

This clone has just one count. The chain uses TRBV6-6 and TRBJ1-6; D unresolved. Germline V gives CDR1 MNHNY, CDR2 SVGAGI (reference sequence). The germline V and J ends were trimmed by 4 bases and 8 bases, with 6 bases remaining between them. This CDR3 has 12 residues. CDR3 DNA sequence: TGTGCCAGCAGTTCTTCTGATTCACCCCTCCACTTT. This codes for CASSSSDSPLHF.